This is a list of T cell receptor beta chains from one sample in a study of shared clonotypes between healthy human individuals. Clones were sequenced by immunoSEQ multiplex PCR, and TCRdb holds only the in-frame ones, with some missing. The sample comprises roughly 2,300,000 clones, approximately 90% of which are singletons, and approximately 0.4% rests with the top ten. Specimen: naive CD4+ T cells from PBMCs. These receptor sequences come from a man between 18 and 35 years old in good health. Some clones in this sample may be carry-over from other donors' samples. The CDR3 runs from the conserved cysteine through the conserved F or W. The D gene is left open where the match is weak. The listing skips clone size in some rows; elsewhere it reads once, few, many or a size class.

.,TRBV2,.,TRBJ2-1,TGTGCCAGCAGTCTGGACCGGTACAATGAGCAGTTCTTC,CASSLDRYNEQFF
.,TRBV5-4,TRBD1,TRBJ2-5,TGTGCCAGCAGCTCCCCCAGGGGGAGAGGGGAGACCCAGTACTTC,CASSSPRGRGETQYF
.,TRBV6-1,.,TRBJ2-3,TGTGCCAGCAGTGAAGCATCTAGCAGGGGAGATACGCAGTATTTT,CASSEASSRGDTQYF
.,TRBV19,TRBD1,TRBJ2-1,TGTGCCAGTAGCCCCGGGACAGGTTGGGACAATGAGCAGTTCTTC,CASSPGTGWDNEQFF
.,TRBV5-1,TRBD1,TRBJ2-3,TGCGCCAGCAGCTTGCAGGGGGATGGCACAGATACGCAGTATTTT,CASSLQGDGTDTQYF
once,TRBV30,TRBD2,TRBJ2-7,TGTGTAGTGACTAGCGGGAGATACCCGTCTTCCTACGAGCAGTACTTC,CVVTSGRYPSSYEQYF
.,TRBV11-2,.,TRBJ1-5,TGTGCCAGCAGCTACGGACAGTATCAGCCCCAGCATTTT,CASSYGQYQPQHF
.,TRBV18,TRBD1,TRBJ1-2,TGTGCCAGCTCACCCGGGACAGGGGCCCAGGGGGGCTACACCTTC,CASSPGTGAQGGYTF
once,TRBV19,.,TRBJ1-6,TGTGCCAGTAGTGTTACCGGGCCACCAAATTCACCCCTCCACTTT,CASSVTGPPNSPLHF
.,TRBV7-2,TRBD1,TRBJ1-2,TGTGCCAGCAGCGTAGACAGGGGTGACGTCGGCTACACCTTC,CASSVDRGDVGYTF
.,TRBV28,.,TRBJ2-7,TGTGCCAGCAGTTTATTGACAGCCGAGCAGTACTTC,CASSLLTAEQYF
once,TRBV29-1,TRBD2,TRBJ2-3,TGCAGCGTCGCCTGGACTAGCGGGAGGGCCAGCACGCAGTATTTT,CSVAWTSGRASTQYF
.,TRBV18,.,TRBJ1-3,TGTGCCAGCTCATATGACGCGGGAGGAAACACCATATATTTT,CASSYDAGGNTIYF
.,TRBV7-2,.,TRBJ1-4,TGTGCCAGCAGCTTAGAAACAGGCGGTAATGAAAAACTGTTTTTT,CASSLETGGNEKLFF
.,TRBV5-1,TRBD1,TRBJ2-5,TGCGCCAGCAGCTTACAGGGGTTCCAAGAGACCCAGTACTTC,CASSLQGFQETQYF
.,TRBV15,.,TRBJ1-5,TGTGCCACCAGCCCGAGACAAACGAGCAATCAGCCCCAGCATTTT,CATSPRQTSNQPQHF
.,TRBV5-1,.,TRBJ1-1,TGCGCCAGCAGCTTGCTGGTGAACACTGAAGCTTTCTTT,CASSLLVNTEAFF
.,TRBV9,TRBD2,TRBJ2-3,TGTGCCAGCAGCACGCGGGAGGGGGCTAGCACAGATACGCAGTATTTT,CASSTREGASTDTQYF
few,TRBV4-2,.,TRBJ1-5,TGTGCCAGCAGCCAGTGGGACAGCAATCAGCCCCAGCATTTT,CASSQWDSNQPQHF
.,TRBV5-1,TRBD1,TRBJ2-1,TGCGCCAGCAGCTTTGCCGGGACAGAGAACAATGAGCAGTTCTTC,CASSFAGTENNEQFF
.,TRBV28,.,TRBJ2-7,TGTGCCAGCAGTTTAGTACTACGAGTGGGCTACGAGCAGTACTTC,CASSLVLRVGYEQYF
.,TRBV7-3,.,TRBJ2-1,TGTGCCAGCAGCTTCACAAATTACAATGAGCAGTTCTTC,CASSFTNYNEQFF
.,TRBV2,.,TRBJ1-4,TGTGCCAGCAGTGATCTCCGGGGTCTGGAGGAAAAACTGTTTTTT,CASSDLRGLEEKLFF
.,TRBV7-8,TRBD2,TRBJ2-3,TGTGCCAGCAGGCTAGCGGGATCCCCAGATACGCAGTATTTT,CASRLAGSPDTQYF
.,TRBV5-1,.,TRBJ2-1,TGCGCCAGCAGCTTGGAGGCTGTTTACAATGAGCAGTTCTTC,CASSLEAVYNEQFF
.,TRBV30,TRBD1,TRBJ1-6,TGTGCCTGGAGTGTGGGACAGGCGCGGTCACCCCTCCACTTT,CAWSVGQARSPLHF
.,TRBV4-1,TRBD1,TRBJ1-2,TGCGCCAGCAGCCAGCCCCGGGACAGGGGGCGAGTCTACACCTTC,CASSQPRDRGRVYTF
.,TRBV19,.,TRBJ1-3,TGTGCCAGTAGTATAGATCCGGGACCTGGAAACACCATATATTTT,CASSIDPGPGNTIYF
.,TRBV5-4,TRBD2,TRBJ2-5,TGTGCCAGCAGCCCCGGGAGGGGAGAGGGTCAAGAGACCCAGTACTTC,CASSPGRGEGQETQYF
.,TRBV30,.,TRBJ1-1,TGTGCCTGGAGATCAGGGGCGAAGGGCACTGAAGCTTTCTTT,CAWRSGAKGTEAFF
.,TRBV6-1,TRBD1,TRBJ1-4,TGTGCCAGCGAGTCGGGACAGTTAAATGAAAAACTGTTTTTT,CASESGQLNEKLFF
.,TRBV5-1,.,TRBJ2-5,TGCGCCAGCAGCCCCCGGGACACACTACAAGAGACCCAGTACTTC,CASSPRDTLQETQYF
.,TRBV19,.,TRBJ1-5,TGTGCCAGTAGTACGGACTACCTGGGTCAGCCCCAGCATTTT,CASSTDYLGQPQHF
.,TRBV12-5,.,TRBJ2-5,TGTGCTAGTGGAAAACCCCTCCCTTGGGCAGCTTGCCAAGAGACCCAGTACTTC,CASGKPLPWAACQETQYF
once,TRBV19,.,TRBJ1-5,TGTGCCAGTAGTATCCGGGGGACGGATAGCAATCAGCCCCAGCATTTT,CASSIRGTDSNQPQHF
.,TRBV6-1,.,TRBJ2-1,TGTGCCAGCAGCCACCAAGGTGACAATGAGCAGTTCTTC,CASSHQGDNEQFF
.,TRBV4-1,.,TRBJ1-4,TGCGCCAGCAGCCAAGAAAGGCTTTCTAATGAAAAACTGTTTTTT,CASSQERLSNEKLFF
.,TRBV7-8,.,TRBJ2-5,TGTGCCAGCAGCCCCCAGCCGAGTCTGCAAGAGACCCAGTACTTC,CASSPQPSLQETQYF
once,TRBV5-4,TRBD1,TRBJ1-5,TGTGCCAGCAGCTTACAGGGGGTCAATCAGCCCCAGCATTTT,CASSLQGVNQPQHF
.,TRBV9,TRBD2,TRBJ2-3,TGTGCCAGCAGCGTCGAAGCGGGAGGTGCCACAGATACGCAGTATTTT,CASSVEAGGATDTQYF
.,TRBV6-1,.,TRBJ2-4,TGTGCCAGCAGTGTTCAGCTGGGGGGAGTAGCCAAAAACATTCAGTACTTC,CASSVQLGGVAKNIQYF
.,TRBV5-1,TRBD1,TRBJ2-1,TGCGCCAGCAGCTTGGGGGACAGGGTCATCTTCAATGAGCAGTTCTTC,CASSLGDRVIFNEQFF
.,TRBV18,.,TRBJ2-7,TGTGCCAGCTCAAAGTTGGGCTACGAGCAGTACTTC,CASSKLGYEQYF
.,TRBV11-1,.,TRBJ2-3,TGTGCCAGCAGCTCCGGGACCGACGCCAGGGGTCCAGATACGCAGTATTTT,CASSSGTDARGPDTQYF
few,TRBV18,.,TRBJ1-3,TGTGCCAGCTCAATAAACAGGAGCGGTGGAAACACCATATATTTT,CASSINRSGGNTIYF
.,TRBV13,.,TRBJ1-3,TGTGCCAGCAGCCCCCGGTTCACCGGAAACACCATATATTTT,CASSPRFTGNTIYF